Listed below are T cell receptor beta chains from one sample, sequenced in a study of cytomegalovirus exposure and HLA in healthy donors. Sequenced by immunoSEQ multiplex PCR; TCRdb stores in-frame clones only, minus some. Here the sample table reports about 130,000 clones. The sample comprised PBMCs. The source of these receptors is a woman aged 55-70 years in good health and CMV-seronegative. Each CDR3 is given without its conserved first and last residue. The D gene is left open where the match is weak.

D	V	J	CDR3
NA	TRBV4-1	TRBJ2-1	ASSQDPRPLGGNEQF
NA	TRBV10-3	TRBJ2-5	ATGGSQKETQY
TRBD1	TRBV7-9	TRBJ1-1	ASSLPTGGDTEAF
NA	TRBV19	TRBJ1-5	ASSIGAHNNQPQH
NA	TRBV6-6	TRBJ1-1	ASGGKGLNTEAF
TRBD2	TRBV28	TRBJ2-5	ASSFPDGTSGLIYQETQY
NA	TRBV2	TRBJ1-6	ASRIQATIGSPLH
TRBD1	TRBV28	TRBJ2-7	ASSLPGQGSHEQY
TRBD1	TRBV10-3	TRBJ2-7	ATQTGAYEQY
NA	TRBV7-9	TRBJ1-3	ASSLAPSGGNTIY
NA	TRBV29-1	TRBJ1-6	SVRNSQNSPLH
NA	TRBV19	TRBJ1-5	ASRETEFSNQPQH